A selection of T cell receptor beta chains follows, all from one sample in a study of T cell repertoires in cytomegalovirus infection. One entry per CDR3 protein results from TCRdb running MiXCR on the reads. This table holds 630,000 or so distinct CDR3 sequences, 20% to 30% found once. The sample comprised CD8+ T cells from PBMCs. Receptor source: a human donor in good health (CMV status not recorded). Some clones in this sample may be carry-over from other donors' samples. Each CDR3 is given with its conserved first and last residue. Each record gives: clone size, D gene, J gene, V gene, CDR3 protein, CDR3 DNA. The D gene is left open where the match is weak. Not every row has a clone size; where given, it reads once, few, many or a size class.

NA TRBD2 TRBJ2-5 TRBV6-2/TRBV6-3 CASSWAGGRETQYF TGTGCCAGCAGTTGGGCGGGGGGCCGGGAGACCCAGTACTTC
NA NA TRBJ2-7 TRBV14 CASSQDGMRHLRYEQYF TGTGCCAGCAGCCAAGACGGCATGAGACACCTACGCTACGAGCAGTACTTC
few TRBD1 TRBJ1-5 TRBV28 CASRQGSYSNQPQHF TGTGCCAGCAGACAGGGGAGCTATAGCAATCAGCCCCAGCATTTT
few NA TRBJ2-1 TRBV7-4 CASSLRGRGVYNEQFF TGTGCCAGCAGCTTAAGAGGCAGGGGTGTCTACAATGAGCAGTTCTTC
NA NA TRBJ2-5 TRBV27 CASSFERMETQYF TGTGCCAGCAGTTTCGAAAGGATGGAGACCCAGTACTTC
NA NA TRBJ2-5 TRBV20-1 CSAVAWERLQETQYF TGCAGTGCAGTTGCATGGGAGCGCTTACAAGAGACCCAGTACTTC
many NA TRBJ1-3 TRBV7-2 CASSPGSGNTIYF TGTGCCAGCAGCCCCGGGAGCGGAAACACCATATATTTT
NA NA TRBJ1-2 TRBV29-1 CSVELRSYGYTF TGCAGCGTTGAGCTGAGATCCTATGGCTACACCTTC
many NA TRBJ2-7 TRBV14 CASSQESEQYF TGTGCCAGCAGCCAAGAGAGCGAGCAGTACTTC
many NA TRBJ2-1 TRBV7-9 CASIERDRSYNEQFF TGTGCCAGCATTGAACGGGATCGCTCCTACAATGAGCAGTTCTTC
few NA TRBJ2-3 TRBV4-2 CASSQERRDTQYF TGTGCCAGCAGCCAAGAGAGGCGGGATACGCAGTATTTT
few NA TRBJ1-1 TRBV4-1 CASSQDGTGRSTEAFF TGCGCCAGCAGCCAAGACGGAACAGGGAGGTCCACTGAAGCTTTCTTT
NA NA TRBJ1-6 TRBV28 CASSLTPYSPLHF TGTGCCAGCAGTTTAACCCCCTATTCACCCCTCCACTTT
few NA TRBJ2-7 TRBV9 CASSVGGRYEQYF TGTGCCAGCAGCGTAGGAGGCCGCTACGAGCAGTACTTC
NA NA TRBJ2-3 TRBV10-2 CASSESGGGRNTQYF TGCGCCAGCAGTGAGTCGGGGGGGGGGCGAAATACGCAGTATTTT
few NA TRBJ1-5 TRBV25-1 CASSDTFGVNQPQHF TGTGCCAGCAGTGATACTTTCGGGGTCAATCAGCCCCAGCATTTT
many NA TRBJ1-3 TRBV7-6 CASSLAEAGSGNTIYF TGTGCCAGCAGCTTAGCGGAGGCAGGCTCTGGAAACACCATATATTTT
NA NA TRBJ2-5 TRBV7-7 CASSAGGSKKTQYF TGTGCTAGCAGCGCAGGAGGGAGCAAGAAGACCCAGTACTTC
NA TRBD2 TRBJ2-1 TRBV29-1 CSVIAGGASSYNEQFF TGCAGCGTCATAGCGGGGGGGGCTTCATCCTACAATGAGCAGTTCTTC
NA NA TRBJ2-1 TRBV27 CASSLGQLEVYNEQFF TGTGCCAGCAGTTTAGGACAGCTTGAGGTCTACAATGAGCAGTTCTTC
NA NA TRBJ2-1 TRBV5-4 CASSWDRHSSYNEQFF TGTGCCAGCAGCTGGGACCGGCACAGCTCCTACAATGAGCAGTTCTTC
NA NA TRBJ2-7 TRBV27 CASSLYGGARYEQYF TGTGCCAGCAGTTTATATGGCGGGGCCCGGTACGAGCAGTACTTC
few NA TRBJ2-7 TRBV29-1 CSVEVDRPNEQYF TGCAGCGTTGAAGTTGACCGTCCTAATGAGCAGTACTTC
few NA TRBJ2-1 TRBV10-3 CAISEVDEQFF TGTGCCATCAGTGAGGTCGATGAGCAGTTCTTC
once NA TRBJ2-6 TRBV5-8 CAISFPSSGANVLTF TGTGCCATCAGCTTCCCGTCCTCTGGGGCCAACGTCCTGACTTTC
NA TRBD1 TRBJ1-1 TRBV7-9 CASSVTGVYAEAFF TGTGCCAGCAGCGTGACAGGGGTTTATGCTGAAGCTTTCTTT
NA NA TRBJ1-4 TRBV28 CASSYAPTLITNEKLFF TGTGCCAGCAGTTACGCCCCTACACTGATAACTAATGAAAAACTGTTTTTT
NA TRBD2 TRBJ2-2 TRBV6-6 CASSYREGTLTGELFF TGTGCCAGCAGTTATAGGGAGGGAACTCTCACCGGGGAGCTGTTTTTT
many NA TRBJ2-7 TRBV7-9 CASSLVSGTPEGEQYF TGTGCCAGCAGCTTAGTCTCCGGGACACCCGAGGGCGAGCAGTACTTC
NA TRBD2 TRBJ2-1 TRBV28 CASSLLLAGINEQFF TGTGCCAGCAGTTTACTCCTAGCGGGGATCAATGAGCAGTTCTTC
few NA TRBJ2-5 TRBV7-9 CASSSLPGETQYF TGTGCCAGCAGCTCCTTGCCCGGAGAGACCCAGTACTTC
NA NA TRBJ1-5 TRBV28 CASSLRRGSFNRPQHF TGTGCCAGCAGTTTAAGGAGGGGGTCGTTCAATCGGCCCCAGCATTTT
few TRBD2 TRBJ2-3 TRBV19 CAIPLPPGGGTDTQYF TGTGCCATTCCACTCCCCCCCGGGGGGGGCACAGATACGCAGTATTTT
NA NA TRBJ1-1 TRBV4-1 CASSPTIESDTEAFF TGCGCCAGCAGCCCCACAATTGAAAGTGACACTGAAGCTTTCTTT
many NA TRBJ2-2 TRBV7-8 CASSFWIRGDTGELFF TGTGCCAGCAGCTTCTGGATTAGGGGAGACACCGGGGAGCTGTTTTTT
NA TRBD1 TRBJ2-1 TRBV10-3 CAINGQGALNEQFF TGTGCCATCAATGGACAGGGGGCTCTCAATGAGCAGTTCTTC
NA NA TRBJ1-1 TRBV9 CASSEKSGNTEAFF TGTGCCAGCAGCGAGAAATCCGGAAACACTGAAGCTTTCTTT
few NA TRBJ2-2 TRBV25-1 CASREGGTGELFF TGTGCCAGCCGTGAAGGGGGGACCGGGGAGCTGTTTTTT
NA NA TRBJ1-3 TRBV28 CASSLTVTGNTIYF TGTGCCAGCAGTTTAACAGTTACTGGAAACACCATATATTTT
many NA TRBJ2-3 TRBV10-3 CAIRVLENRTDTQYF TGTGCCATCAGAGTTCTAGAAAACCGCACAGATACGCAGTATTTT
many NA TRBJ1-5 TRBV20-1 CSARDQAKHSNQPQHF TGCAGTGCTAGAGATCAGGCAAAACATAGCAATCAGCCCCAGCATTTT
NA NA TRBJ2-1 TRBV29-1 CSVEVGGYNEQFF TGCAGCGTTGAAGTAGGAGGATACAATGAGCAGTTCTTC
many NA TRBJ2-2 TRBV7-9 CASSNLRGPYTGELFF TGTGCCAGCAGCAATCTACGGGGGCCTTACACCGGGGAGCTGTTTTTT
once NA TRBJ2-1 TRBV20-1 CSGVTEENNEQFF TGCAGCGGGGTGACAGAGGAAAACAATGAGCAGTTCTTC
few NA TRBJ1-1 TRBV6-2/TRBV6-3 CASSPLRGRSNTEAFF TGTGCCAGCAGTCCCCTCAGGGGCAGGAGCAACACTGAAGCTTTCTTT
few NA TRBJ1-1 TRBV5-1 CASSQIQDTEAFF TGCGCCAGCAGCCAAATACAGGACACTGAAGCTTTCTTT
once TRBD1 TRBJ1-1 TRBV28 CTSDNRGLRYWDTEAFF TGTACCAGCGATAACAGGGGGCTAAGATATTGGGACACTGAAGCTTTCTTT
few TRBD1 TRBJ2-3 TRBV2 CASSEAALGRGREPGGTQYF TGTGCCAGCAGTGAAGCCGCCTTAGGCAGGGGGCGTGAGCCCGGCGGAACGCAGTATTTT
NA NA TRBJ1-1 TRBV7-6 CASSLAVRTEAFF TGTGCCAGCAGCTTAGCAGTGCGGACTGAAGCTTTCTTT
NA NA TRBJ2-7 TRBV27 CASSLSGGKNYEQYF TGTGCCAGCAGTTTAAGTGGGGGTAAAAACTACGAGCAGTACTTC
NA TRBD1 TRBJ2-7 TRBV29-1 CSVEDTGVSSYEQYF TGCAGCGTTGAAGATACAGGGGTAAGCTCCTACGAGCAGTACTTC